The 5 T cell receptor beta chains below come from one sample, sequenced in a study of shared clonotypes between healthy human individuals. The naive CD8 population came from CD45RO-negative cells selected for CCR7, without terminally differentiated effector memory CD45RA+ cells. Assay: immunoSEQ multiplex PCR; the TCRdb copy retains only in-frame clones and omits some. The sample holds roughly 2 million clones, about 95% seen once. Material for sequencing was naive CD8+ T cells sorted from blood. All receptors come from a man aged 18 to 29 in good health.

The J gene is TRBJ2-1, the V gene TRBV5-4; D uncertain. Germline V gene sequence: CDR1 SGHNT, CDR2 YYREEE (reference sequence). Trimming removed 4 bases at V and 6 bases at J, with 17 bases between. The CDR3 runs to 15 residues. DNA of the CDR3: TGTGCCAGCAGCCCTTCACCGGCAGACCGCAATGAGCAGTTCTTC. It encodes CASSPSPADRNEQFF.

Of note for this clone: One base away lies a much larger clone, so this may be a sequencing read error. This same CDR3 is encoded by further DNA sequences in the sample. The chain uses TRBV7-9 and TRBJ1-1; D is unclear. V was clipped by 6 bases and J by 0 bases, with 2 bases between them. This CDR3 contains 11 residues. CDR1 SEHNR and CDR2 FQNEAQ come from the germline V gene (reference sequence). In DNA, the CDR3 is TGTGCCAGCAGGATGAACACTGAAGCTTTCTTT. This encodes CASRMNTEAFF.

DNA of the CDR3: TGTGCCAGCAGCCAAGAGGTCTTTCCCTACGAGCAGTACTTC. As protein: CASSQEVFPYEQYF. The J gene is TRBJ2-7, the V gene TRBV14; D uncertain. The germline V gene encodes CDR1 SGHDN and CDR2 FVKESK. This CDR3 region has 14 residues. V was cut by 0 bases and J by 2 bases, with 8 bases left in between. The whole variable domain, filled in from reference TRBV14 and TRBJ2-7, reads EAGVTQFPSHSVIEKGQTVTLRCDPISGHDNLYWYRRVMGKEIKFLLHFVKESKQDESGMPNNRFLAERTGGTYSTLKVQPAELEDSGVYFCASSQEVFPYEQYFGPGTRLTVT.

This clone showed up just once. CDR3 bases: TGTGCCAGCACCCGGGACCCAGGGAGCTCCTACGAGCAGTACTTC. It specifies CASTRDPGSSYEQYF. V is TRBV5-6 and J is TRBJ2-7; D may correspond to TRBD1 or TRBD2 (5 bases each). Looked up from germline, CDR1 is SGHDT and CDR2 is YYEEEE. The V gene lost 6 bases and the J gene lost 0 bases, with 16 bases spanning the gap. The CDR3 totals 15 residues. The variable domain in full, completed from reference TRBV5-6 and TRBJ2-7, reads DAGVTQSPTHLIKTRGQQVTLRCSPKSGHDTVSWYQQALGQGPQFIFQYYEEEERQRGNFPDRFSGHQFPNYSSELNVNALLLGDSALYLCASTRDPGSSYEQYFGPGTRLTVT.

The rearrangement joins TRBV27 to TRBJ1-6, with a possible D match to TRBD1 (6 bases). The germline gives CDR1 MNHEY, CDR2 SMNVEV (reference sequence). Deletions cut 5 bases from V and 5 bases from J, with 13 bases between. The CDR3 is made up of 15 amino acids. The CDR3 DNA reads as TGTGCCAGCAGTCCGCGACAGGCCCATAATTCACCCCTCCACTTT. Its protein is CASSPRQAHNSPLHF.